This T cell receptor (beta chain) was recovered during a study of sequential checkpoint blockade in melanoma. Indicated treatment: randomized to nivolumab then ipilimumab (arm A) or the reverse (arm B). Sorted cells were live CD3+CD8+, lacking CD19 and CD56, from PBMCs. The method was immunoSEQ multiplex PCR; TCRdb's version includes in-frame clones alone and lacks a portion of them. The data contain 10,000 to 11,000 clones, roughly 51% of them singletons. This clone was detected a few times. The CDR3 sequence is 13 residues long. V lost 4 bases and J 5 bases, leaving 11 bases between the germline ends. CDR1 is SGHTA and CDR2 is FQGNSA in the germline V gene.

The starting material was CD8+ T cells sorted from blood (inferred from file names), obtained from a patient given nivolumab and ipilimumab in sequence. The chain joins TRBV7-2 to TRBJ2-5; D possibly corresponds to TRBD1 (6 bases). The sequence was obtained from a human donor with melanoma. The CDR3: CASSSRGQETQYF. Here the CDR3 DNA reads TGTGCCAGCAGCTCTAGAGGACAGGAGACCCAGTACTTC.